Reported below is one T cell receptor (beta chain). The antigen is not known. The record originates from a study of cytomegalovirus exposure and HLA in healthy donors. Study-level findings and limits: It was only CMV serostatus that was available as immune exposure information. Association of a missense DCLRE1C variant with TCR beta V- and J-gene trimming was reported in a later analysis. A later analysis, which compared TCR beta chains of equal frequency, found the HLA-associated ones more clonally expanded. The study assumed roughly uniform donor sequencing depth for presence/absence analyses.

PCR used 60 Vbeta primers and 13 Jbeta primers. The table came from immunoSEQ multiplex PCR; TCRdb's copy has only in-frame clones and leaves some out. The sample yields about 160,000 clones, 60% to 85% seen once. Sample: PBMCs. This TCR came from a middle-aged woman in good health and CMV-seropositive.

As DNA, the CDR3 is TGTGCCAGCACCCGCGATCTAAATTCACCCCTCCACTTT. It specifies CASTRDLNSPLHF. The chain joins TRBV6-6 to TRBJ1-6; no clear D. Looked up from germline, CDR1 is MNHNY and CDR2 is SVGAGI (reference sequence). This CDR3 contains 13 residues. Trimming removed 7 bases from V and 7 bases from J, with 11 bases in between.